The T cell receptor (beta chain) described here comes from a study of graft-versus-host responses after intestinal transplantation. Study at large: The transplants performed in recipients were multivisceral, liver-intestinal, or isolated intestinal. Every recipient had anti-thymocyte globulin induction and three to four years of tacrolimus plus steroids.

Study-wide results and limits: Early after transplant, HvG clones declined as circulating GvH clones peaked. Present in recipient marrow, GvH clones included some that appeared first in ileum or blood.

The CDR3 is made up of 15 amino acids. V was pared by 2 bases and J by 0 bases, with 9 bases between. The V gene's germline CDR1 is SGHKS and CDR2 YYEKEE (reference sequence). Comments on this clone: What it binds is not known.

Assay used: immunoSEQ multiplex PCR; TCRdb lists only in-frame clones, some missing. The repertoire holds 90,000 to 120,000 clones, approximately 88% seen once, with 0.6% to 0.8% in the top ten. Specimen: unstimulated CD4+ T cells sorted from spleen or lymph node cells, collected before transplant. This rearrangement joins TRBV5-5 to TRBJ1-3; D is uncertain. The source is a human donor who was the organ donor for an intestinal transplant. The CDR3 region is CASSFYHTSGNTIYF. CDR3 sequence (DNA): TGTGCCAGCAGCTTCTATCATACCTCTGGAAACACCATATATTTT. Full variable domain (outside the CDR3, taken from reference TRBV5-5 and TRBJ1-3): DAGVTQSPTHLIKTRGQQVTLRCSPISGHKSVSWYQQVLGQGPQFIFQYYEKEERGRGNFPDRFSARQFPNYSSELNVNALLLGDSALYLCASSFYHTSGNTIYFGEGSWLTVV.